This TCR beta chain is drawn from a study of shared clonotypes between healthy human individuals. On the study more broadly: Sampling drew on donors who were a couple of women and a few men aged 18 to 49. Findings and caveats of the study: Naive CD4 clonotype sharing across a handful of donors was about 5%.

The repertoire was sequenced with immunoSEQ multiplex PCR; TCRdb's copy has only in-frame clones and lacks some. The data hold nearly 1,000,000 clones, with around three quarters observed a single time. The germline gives CDR1 SGHDT, CDR2 YYEEEE. The CDR3 runs 15 residues. With 4 bases clipped from V and 4 bases from J, the junction kept 8 bases outside the gene matches. In the case of this clone: Antigen unknown.

All of the donors resided in Nashville, Tennessee, and each was a Caucasian adult. CD45RA+ naive and CD45RA-negative memory subsets were separated from CD4+ cells. Sequencing was carried out using memory CD4+ T cells sorted from blood. Documented subset: CD45RA-negative fraction. The TCR sequence derives from a man younger than 35 in good health. V usage is TRBV5-6 and J usage is TRBJ2-7; 10 bases match TRBD1. CDR3 bases: TGTGCCAGCAGCACCCTGACAGGGGGCAAGTACGAGCAGTACTTC. It translates to CASSTLTGGKYEQYF.